These T cell receptor beta chains were read from a single sample in a study of preoperative IRX-2 immunotherapy in early breast cancer. Profiling relied on immunoSEQ multiplex PCR, and the TCRdb table lists in-frame clones only, not all of them. The sample contains about 33,000 clones, 89% of which appear only once. This specimen consisted of tumor tissue, obtained after IRX-2 immunotherapy. The receptors derive from a human donor with breast cancer. Each CDR3 is given with its conserved first and last residue. The D gene is left open where the match is weak. A clone size is listed for some rows: how often the clone was seen (once, few, many), or a class if it is expanded.

TRBJ2-1 | NA | TRBD1 | TRBV19 | TGTGCCAGTAGTGGCTCGGGACAGTCCTACAATGAGCAGTTCTTC | CASSGSGQSYNEQFF
TRBJ2-3 | few | TRBD1 | TRBV19 | TGTGCCAGTAGCCCAGGGGGTCGCACAGATACGCAGTATTTT | CASSPGGRTDTQYF
TRBJ1-1 | NA | NA | TRBV6-8 | TGTGCCAGCAGTTACCTCACAGAGGACTTGAACACTGAAGCTTTCTTT | CASSYLTEDLNTEAFF
TRBJ1-1 | once | NA | TRBV19 | TGTGCCAGTAGTAGTCAGGGGAACACTGAAGCTTTCTTT | CASSSQGNTEAFF
TRBJ2-3 | NA | NA | TRBV19 | TGTGCCAGTAGTGAGACGGGGCCCACAGATACGCAGTATTTT | CASSETGPTDTQYF
TRBJ2-1 | NA | NA | TRBV7-6 | TGTGCCAGCGGACGAATTACGGCCGTCAATGAGCAGTTCTTC | CASGRITAVNEQFF
TRBJ1-2 | NA | TRBD1 | TRBV2 | TGTGCCAGCAGCGGGACAGACCCACGGAGAAACTATGGCTACACCTTC | CASSGTDPRRNYGYTF
TRBJ2-1 | NA | NA | TRBV7-1 | TGTGCCAGCAGCTTACCACCACAGCCCAGAGGGCCCAATGAGCAGTTCTTC | CASSLPPQPRGPNEQFF
TRBJ1-2 | NA | NA | TRBV19 | TGTGCCAGTAGAACTCCAGGGAGCTACACCTTC | CASRTPGSYTF
TRBJ1-3 | NA | NA | TRBV11-3 | TGTGCCAGCAGCTTGGTCAGGGAGGCTGGAAACACCATATATTTT | CASSLVREAGNTIYF
TRBJ2-1 | NA | TRBD2 | TRBV15 | TGTGCCACCAGCACAAGTAGCGGGGGGGGCTCCTACAATGAGCAGTTCTTC | CATSTSSGGGSYNEQFF
TRBJ2-1 | NA | TRBD1 | TRBV5-1 | TGCGCCAGCAGCTCCCTGACAGGGGCCTACAATGAGCAGTTCTTC | CASSSLTGAYNEQFF
TRBJ1-2 | NA | NA | TRBV5-1 | TGCGCCAGCAGCTTGCTAAATACAGGAAACTATGGCTACACCTTC | CASSLLNTGNYGYTF
TRBJ2-7 | NA | TRBD2 | TRBV6-8 | TGTGCCAGCAGGAGGGGGCTAGCGGGAGTTTACGAGCAGTACTTC | CASRRGLAGVYEQYF
TRBJ1-2 | NA | TRBD1 | TRBV2 | TGTGCCAGCCTGGGTCCGGGACAGGGGAAGGGTTCGGATGGCTACACCTTC | CASLGPGQGKGSDGYTF
TRBJ2-7 | NA | NA | TRBV30 | TGTGCCTGGAAACAGGGATCCTACGAGCAGTACTTC | CAWKQGSYEQYF
TRBJ2-7 | NA | TRBD1 | TRBV5-1 | TGCGCCAGCAGCTGGACCAGGGGGCAGTCCTACGAGCAGTACTTC | CASSWTRGQSYEQYF
TRBJ1-2 | NA | NA | TRBV11-3 | TGTGCCAGCAGCTTATACGAGGACACCCCCTGGCGCTACACCTTC | CASSLYEDTPWRYTF
TRBJ2-7 | NA | TRBD2 | TRBV7-1 | TGTGCCAGCAGCAGCGGGAGCTCCTACGAGCAGTACTTC | CASSSGSSYEQYF
TRBJ2-3 | NA | NA | TRBV6-8 | TGTGCCAGCAGTTACTCGCCGGAGACAGCCCCGAAGTATTTT | CASSYSPETAPKYF
TRBJ1-1 | NA | NA | TRBV10-2 | TGCGCCAGCACGACGACAGGGAACACTGAAGCTTTCTTT | CASTTTGNTEAFF
TRBJ2-2 | NA | NA | TRBV6-8 | TGTGCCAGCAGACGACACGATCGAGGGGAGCTGTTTTTT | CASRRHDRGELFF
TRBJ1-1 | few | TRBD1 | TRBV6-8 | TGTGCCAGCAGTTATAAGACAGGGGTGAACACTGAAGCTTTCTTT | CASSYKTGVNTEAFF
TRBJ2-5 | NA | NA | TRBV7-7 | TGTGCCAGCAGCTTCGGCCTCCTTCAGGGACAAGAGACCCAGTACTTC | CASSFGLLQGQETQYF
TRBJ1-3 | NA | TRBD1 | TRBV19 | TGTGCCAGTCGGGACAGAGCTTTTGCCACCATATATTTT | CASRDRAFATIYF
TRBJ1-3 | NA | TRBD1 | TRBV6-8 | TGTGCCATCAGTCCTCAGACAGGGATTGCTGGAAACACCATATATTTT | CAISPQTGIAGNTIYF
TRBJ2-1 | few | NA | TRBV14 | TGTGCCAGCAGCCAAGGCAATGAGCAGTTCTTC | CASSQGNEQFF
TRBJ2-1 | NA | TRBD2 | TRBV18 | TGTGCCAGCTCACCGCTCCTAGCGGGAGGGGACAATGAGCAGTTCTTC | CASSPLLAGGDNEQFF
TRBJ1-6 | NA | NA | TRBV19 | TGTGCCAGTAAGACCGGGGCCCCTAATTCACCCCTCCACTTT | CASKTGAPNSPLHF
TRBJ1-5 | NA | NA | TRBV7-1 | TGTGCCAGCAGCCCCTCGTTATTGTGGACGGACAATCAGCCCCAGCATTTT | CASSPSLLWTDNQPQHF
TRBJ1-2 | NA | TRBD1 | TRBV23-1 | TGCGCCAGCAGTACCGGGACAGGGTATGGCTACACCTTC | CASSTGTGYGYTF
TRBJ2-5 | NA | TRBD1 | TRBV19 | TGTGCCAGTAGTATCCGACAGGGGGTCGGGGAGACCCAGTACTTC | CASSIRQGVGETQYF
TRBJ1-6 | NA | TRBD1 | TRBV5-1 | TGCGCCAGCAGCCCGGGACAGGGGGCCTATTCACCCCTCCACTTT | CASSPGQGAYSPLHF
TRBJ2-1 | NA | NA | TRBV19 | TGTGCCAGTAGTATTGGGGGAGGGACACTGAATGAGCAGTTCTTC | CASSIGGGTLNEQFF
TRBJ1-5 | NA | NA | TRBV6-8 | TGTGCCAGCAGTTTGAATAGCAATCAGCCCCAGCATTTT | CASSLNSNQPQHF
TRBJ1-2 | NA | NA | TRBV7-1 | TGTGCCAGCAGCCAAGCCCGGGCTGACTATGGCTACACCTTC | CASSQARADYGYTF
TRBJ2-6 | NA | NA | TRBV6-7 | TGTGCCAGCAGTTACTCGCAGACCTCTGGGGCCAACGTCCTGACTTTC | CASSYSQTSGANVLTF
TRBJ1-2 | NA | TRBD1 | TRBV11-3 | TGTGCCAGCAGCTTAGTCCGCCAGGGGGTGATTGGCTACACCTTC | CASSLVRQGVIGYTF
TRBJ1-1 | NA | NA | TRBV6-8 | TGTGCCATCCTTGAAGCCCCGGACACTGAAGCTTTCTTT | CAILEAPDTEAFF
TRBJ2-1 | NA | TRBD1 | TRBV11-3 | TGTGCCAGCAGCCTCGGGACAGGGCCCTACAATGAGCAGTTCTTC | CASSLGTGPYNEQFF
TRBJ1-3 | NA | NA | TRBV6-8 | TGTGCCAGCAGTTACTCTATGGGGGCTGGAAACACCATATATTTT | CASSYSMGAGNTIYF
TRBJ2-7 | NA | TRBD2 | TRBV11-3 | TGTGCCAGCAGCCCAATAGGACTAGCGGGCCACGAGCAGTACTTC | CASSPIGLAGHEQYF
TRBJ1-3 | NA | NA | TRBV28 | TGTGCCAGCAGTTTGTCGGGTCCTTCTAGAAACACCATATATTTT | CASSLSGPSRNTIYF
TRBJ2-1 | NA | TRBD2 | TRBV6-8 | TGTGCCAGCCGAAAACTAGCGTCTGATGAGCAGTTCTTC | CASRKLASDEQFF
TRBJ2-5 | NA | TRBD2 | TRBV6-7 | TGTGCCATCAGTGCAAGCGGGAGTGAGACCCAGTACTTC | CAISASGSETQYF